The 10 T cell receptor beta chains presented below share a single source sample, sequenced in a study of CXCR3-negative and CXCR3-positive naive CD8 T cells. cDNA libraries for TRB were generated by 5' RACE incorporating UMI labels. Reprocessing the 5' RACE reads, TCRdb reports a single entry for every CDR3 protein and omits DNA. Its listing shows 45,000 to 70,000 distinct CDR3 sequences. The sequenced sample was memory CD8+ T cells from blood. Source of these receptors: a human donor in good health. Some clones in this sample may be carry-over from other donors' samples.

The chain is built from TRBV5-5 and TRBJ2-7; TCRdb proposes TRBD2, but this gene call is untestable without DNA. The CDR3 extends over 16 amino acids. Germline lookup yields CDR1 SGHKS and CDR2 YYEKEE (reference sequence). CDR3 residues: CASSLGLATQSYEQYF.

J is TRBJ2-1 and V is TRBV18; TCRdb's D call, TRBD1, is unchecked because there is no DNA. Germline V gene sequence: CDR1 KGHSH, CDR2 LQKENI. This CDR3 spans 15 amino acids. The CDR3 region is CASSPPTGPNNEQFF. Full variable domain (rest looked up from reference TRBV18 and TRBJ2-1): NAGVMQNPRHLVRRRGQEARLRCSPMKGHSHVYWYRQLPEEGLKFMVYLQKENIIDESGMPKERFSAEFPKEGPSILRIQQVVRGDSAAYFCASSPPTGPNNEQFFGPGTRLTVL.

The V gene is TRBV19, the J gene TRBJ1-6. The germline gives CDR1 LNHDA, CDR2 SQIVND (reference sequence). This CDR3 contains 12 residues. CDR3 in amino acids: CASSIGGKPLHF.

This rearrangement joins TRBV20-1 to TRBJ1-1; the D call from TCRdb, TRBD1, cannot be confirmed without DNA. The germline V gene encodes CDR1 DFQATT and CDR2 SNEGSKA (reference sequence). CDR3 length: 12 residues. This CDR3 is CSAGQGVTEAFF.

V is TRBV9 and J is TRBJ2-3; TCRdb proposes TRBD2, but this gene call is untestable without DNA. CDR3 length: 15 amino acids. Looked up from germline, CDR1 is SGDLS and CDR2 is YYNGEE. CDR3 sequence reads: CASSDVAGEGDTQYF.

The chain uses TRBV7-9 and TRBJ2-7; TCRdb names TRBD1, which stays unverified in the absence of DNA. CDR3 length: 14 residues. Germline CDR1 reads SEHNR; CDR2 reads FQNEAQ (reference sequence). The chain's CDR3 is CASSHGGAGYEQYF.

The chain's CDR3 is CASSSGLAGAYEQCF. V usage is TRBV12-3 or TRBV12-4 and J usage is TRBJ2-7; checking the TCRdb D call of TRBD2 is not possible without DNA. This CDR3 has 15 amino acids.

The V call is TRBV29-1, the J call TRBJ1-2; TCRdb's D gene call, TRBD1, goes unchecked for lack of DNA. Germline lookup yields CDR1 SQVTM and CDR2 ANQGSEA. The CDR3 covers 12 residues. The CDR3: CSANREDYGYTF.

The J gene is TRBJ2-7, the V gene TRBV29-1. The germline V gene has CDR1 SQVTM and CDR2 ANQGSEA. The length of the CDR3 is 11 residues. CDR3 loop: CSARSSYEQYF.

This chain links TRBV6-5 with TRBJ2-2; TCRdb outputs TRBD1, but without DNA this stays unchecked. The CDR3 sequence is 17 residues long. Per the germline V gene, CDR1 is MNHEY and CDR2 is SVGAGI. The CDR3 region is CASSPTRQGRNTGELFF.